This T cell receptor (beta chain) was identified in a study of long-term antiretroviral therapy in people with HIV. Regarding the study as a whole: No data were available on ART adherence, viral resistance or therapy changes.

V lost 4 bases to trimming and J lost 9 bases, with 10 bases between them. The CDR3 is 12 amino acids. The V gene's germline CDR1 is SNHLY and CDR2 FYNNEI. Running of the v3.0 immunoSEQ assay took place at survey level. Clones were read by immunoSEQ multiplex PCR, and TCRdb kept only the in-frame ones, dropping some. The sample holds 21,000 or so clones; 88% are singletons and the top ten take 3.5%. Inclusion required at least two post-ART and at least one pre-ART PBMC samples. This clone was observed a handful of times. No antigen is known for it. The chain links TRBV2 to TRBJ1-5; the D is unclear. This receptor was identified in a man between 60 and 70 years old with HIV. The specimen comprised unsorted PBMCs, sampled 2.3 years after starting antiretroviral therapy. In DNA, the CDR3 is TGTGCCAGCAGTGGTCTATATAGGCCCCAGCATTTT. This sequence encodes CASSGLYRPQHF.